The 21 T cell receptor beta chains given below trace back to one sample, sequenced in a study of T cell clonality in common variable immunodeficiency. TCRdb keeps only in-frame clones here, not all; method: immunoSEQ multiplex PCR. The sample presents 35,000 to 50,000 clones, none singletons. The material sequenced was peripheral blood mononuclear cells. The receptors come from a person aged 18 to 70 in good health.

This clone was seen many times. A read error may produce the germline difference seen at one junction end. The DNA ends 3 residues before the CDR3 does, and the rest of the CDR3 is filled in from the germline J gene. This rearrangement joins TRBV4-2 to TRBJ2-5, with a tentative D call TRBD1 (6 bases). Per germline, CDR1 LGHNA and CDR2 YNFKEQ. CDR3 size: 14 residues. The covered CDR3 bases are TGCGCCAGCAGCCAAGAAAAGGGGGTATTGACC. It translates to CASSQEKGVLT. The whole CDR3 protein is CASSQEKGVLTQYF.

This clone appeared many times. The CDR3 end is not reached by the read, which stops 3 residues before it; the germline J gene fills it in. J is TRBJ2-7 and V is TRBV5-1, with a tentative D call TRBD1 (8 bases). Germline V lookup: CDR1 SGHRS, CDR2 YFSETQ. Trimming removed 4 bases at V and 5 bases at J, with 22 bases between. This CDR3 region has 16 residues. CDR3 DNA (partial): TGCGCCAGCAGCAAAGGGAGGGGACAGGCCCTAGACGAG. Protein sequence: CASSKGRGQALDE. The CDR3 reads in full as CASSKGRGQALDEQYF.

This clone was detected many times. The sequence runs out 3 residues before the end of the CDR3; the remainder is reconstructed from the germline J gene. The chain couples TRBV5-1 to TRBJ2-5, with D possibly called TRBD1 or TRBD2 (6 bases each). CDR3 length equals 15 residues. The V and J ends lost 2 bases and 4 bases respectively, with 15 bases between them. The germline V gene has CDR1 SGHRS and CDR2 YFSETQ. The CDR3 DNA, read in part, is TGCGCCAGCAGCTTCCTACAGGGAGGAGGAGAGACC. Translated, it gives CASSFLQGGGET. The whole CDR3 sequence reads CASSFLQGGGETQYF.

At least ten counts were recorded for this clone. Read data end 3 residues before the CDR3 end; the end is taken from the germline J gene. The rearrangement links TRBV5-4 to TRBJ2-3, with TRBD2 as a possible D gene (6 bases). Trimming left V 5 bases short and J 5 bases short, with 15 bases between. The CDR3 covers 14 residues. Germline CDR1 is SGHNT and CDR2 is YYREEE (reference sequence). Here the CDR3 reads CASRGGEPEDTQYF. The DNA read from the CDR3 is TGTGCCAGCAGGGGGGGTGAACCGGAAGATACG.

To note about this clone: Read sequence stops 3 residues before the CDR3 end, and the germline J gene provides the missing end. The J gene is TRBJ2-3, the V gene TRBV5-1, with TRBD2 matching 11 bases. The CDR3 covers 17 residues. Germline V gene lookup returns CDR1 SGHRS and CDR2 YFSETQ. Trimming cost V 3 bases and J 2 bases; bases outside gene matches: 8. Partial CDR3 DNA: TGCGCCAGCAGCTCCTGGGGTAGCGGGAGGGACACAGATACG. It translates to CASSSWGSGRDTDT. The whole CDR3 region reads CASSSWGSGRDTDTQYF.

At least ten counts were recorded for this clone. The missing CDR3 end, 3 residues past where the read stops, is filled in from the germline J gene. The chain uses TRBV5-6 and TRBJ1-5; 7 positions match TRBD1. With V trimmed by 0 bases and J by 8 bases, 5 bases remained unmatched. The CDR3 spans 14 residues. Germline-derived CDR1 and CDR2 are SGHDT and YYEEEE. The CDR3 reads CASSLEGGGKPQHF. CDR3 DNA (partial): TGTGCCAGCAGCTTGGAAGGGGGCGGTAAGCCC.

This clone was picked up many times. The CDR3 end falls 3 residues outside the read, so it is completed with the germline J gene. This chain links TRBV5-6 with TRBJ1-2, with D unclear. Looked up from germline, CDR1 is SGHDT and CDR2 is YYEEEE. This CDR3 has 12 residues. CDR3 protein: CASSSMRVGYTF. CDR3 DNA (partial): TGTGCCAGCAGCTCCATGAGGGTCGGC.

This clone was detected many times. Read sequence stops 3 residues before the CDR3 end, and the germline J gene provides the missing end. The genes are TRBV13 and TRBJ2-1, with TRBD2 matching 8 bases. Trimming removed 4 bases from V and 3 bases from J; junction bases left unmatched: 5. CDR3 length: 15 amino acids. Germline V gene lookup returns CDR1 PRHDT and CDR2 FYEKMQ (reference sequence). This CDR3 reads CASSSGLAGYNEQFF. The CDR3 DNA, read in part, is TGTGCCAGCAGCTCGGGGCTAGCGGGCTACAATGAG. The whole variable domain, remainder taken from reference TRBV13 and TRBJ2-1, is AAGVIQSPRHLIKEKRETATLKCYPIPRHDTVYWYQQGPGQDPQFLISFYEKMQSDKGSIPDRFSAQQFSDYHSELNMSSLELGDSALYFCASSSGLAGYNEQFFGPGTRLTVL.

This clone showed up just a few times. Coverage ceases 3 residues before the CDR3 finishes, and the germline J gene fills in the end. The chain links TRBV7-2 to TRBJ1-2; 7 bases fit TRBD1. This CDR3 region has 15 residues. Looked up from germline, CDR1 is SGHTA and CDR2 is FQGNSA. Partial CDR3 DNA: TGTGCCAGCAGCTTGACAGGGACTAGCTCCTACGAC. It codes for CASSLTGTSSYD. The whole CDR3 region reads CASSLTGTSSYDYTF.

This clone was detected ten times or more. The CDR3 loop is CASSQDQGVTEAFF. CDR3 DNA (partial): TGTGCCAGCAGCCAAGATCAGGGAGTCACTGAA. The chain carries TRBV4-2 and TRBJ1-1; possibly TRBD1 for D (5 bases). Read data end 3 residues before the CDR3 end; the end is taken from the germline J gene. This CDR3 has 14 residues. V dropped 0 bases and J dropped 4 bases, with 9 bases sitting between them. CDR1 and CDR2 (germline): LGHNA, YNFKEQ.

This clone was seen repeatedly, ten times or more. CDR3 bases read: TGTGCCAGCAGCGCGGGGGGAGGGTCGCAAGAGACC. The encoded protein is CASSAGGGSQET. The full CDR3 sequence reads CASSAGGGSQETQYF. This chain joins TRBV5-4 and TRBJ2-5; 8 bases agree with TRBD2. The read falls 3 residues short of the CDR3 end, and the missing part is taken from the germline J gene. Germline trimming cut 4 bases from V and 2 bases from J; bases unmatched to any gene: 7. Germline V lookup: CDR1 SGHNT, CDR2 YYREEE (reference sequence). The CDR3 sequence is 15 residues long.

This clone was observed many times. Read sequence stops 3 residues before the CDR3 end, and the germline J gene provides the missing end. The genes are TRBV6-1 and TRBJ1-2, with TRBD1 identical over 8 bases. The V gene's germline CDR1 is MNHNS and CDR2 SASEGT. The J segment lost 4 bases and the V segment lost 3 bases, leaving 4 bases of the junction unmatched. This CDR3 is built from 14 residues. CDR3 bases read: TGTGCCAGCAGTGACAGGGGGCTTGTCTATGGC. Translation: CASSDRGLVYG. The whole CDR3 sequence reads CASSDRGLVYGYTF.

This clone was counted ten times or more. The CDR3 end falls 3 residues outside the read, so it is completed with the germline J gene. The V and J genes are TRBV18 and TRBJ1-5; TRBD1 matches at 11 bases. V lost 0 bases, J lost 5 bases, and 3 bases stayed unmatched. Germline values: CDR1 KGHSH, CDR2 LQKENI. The CDR3 has 16 residues. Here the CDR3 reads CASSPPRTGGDQPQHF. The DNA read from the CDR3 is TGTGCCAGCTCACCACCCAGGACAGGGGGCGATCAGCCC.

This clone has a count of ten or more. The read terminates 3 residues before the CDR3 end, so the remaining end is supplied by the germline J gene. The chain joins TRBV7-3 to TRBJ2-7; 11 bases align to TRBD1. V shed 6 bases, J shed 4 bases, and the junction held 2 bases outside the gene matches. Germline V gene data show CDR1 as SGHTA and CDR2 as FQGTGA. The CDR3 is 13 amino acids. CDR3 bases read: TGTGCCAGCAGTAGGGACAGGGGGTACGAG. Translation gives CASSRDRGYE. The CDR3 in full is CASSRDRGYEQYF.

This clone was observed at least ten times. Read data end 3 residues before the CDR3 end; the end is taken from the germline J gene. This chain joins TRBV5-1 and TRBJ2-7; TRBD1 aligns across 11 bases. Germline values: CDR1 SGHRS, CDR2 YFSETQ. V lost 7 bases to trimming and J lost 0 bases; unmatched junction nucleotides: 6. The CDR3 is made up of 15 amino acids. The CDR3 spells CASAPGTGGSYEQYF. The covered CDR3 bases are TGCGCCAGCGCACCGGGGACAGGGGGCTCCTACGAG.

This clone was seen ten or more times. The DNA ends 3 residues before the CDR3 does, and the rest of the CDR3 is filled in from the germline J gene. V is TRBV6-2 or TRBV6-3 and J is TRBJ1-1, with D uncertain. This CDR3 has 15 amino acids. The ends were cut back, 7 bases at V and 4 bases at J, with 19 bases in the middle. Germline lookup yields CDR1 MNHEY and CDR2 SVGEGT. The part of the CDR3 DNA that was read is TGTGCCAGCACCGCCGGCCCCGGATCGGGCACTGAA. It specifies CASTAGPGSGTE. The full CDR3 protein reads CASTAGPGSGTEAFF.

This clone showed up many times. Read data end 3 residues before the CDR3 end; the end is taken from the germline J gene. The chain carries TRBV12-5 and TRBJ2-2; TRBD1 matches 8 bases. This CDR3 is 17 amino acids long. Germline lookup yields CDR1 LGHNT and CDR2 FRNRAP. V lost 2 bases, J lost 3 bases, and 8 bases stayed unmatched. The chain's CDR3 is CASGLPLGQVDTGELFF. CDR3 bases read: TGTGCTAGTGGTTTGCCACTGGGACAGGTGGACACCGGGGAG. Full variable domain (missing parts from reference TRBV12-5 and TRBJ2-2): DARVTQTPRHKVTEMGQEVTMRCQPILGHNTVFWYRQTMMQGLELLAYFRNRAPLDDSGMPKDRFSAEMPDATLATLKIQPSEPRDSAVYFCASGLPLGQVDTGELFFGEGSRLTVL.

This clone came up many times. With the read ending 3 residues before the CDR3 end, the germline J gene is used to fill in that end. The gene calls are TRBV7-6 and TRBJ2-7, with 7 bases identical to TRBD1. From germline, CDR1 is SGHVS and CDR2 FNYEAQ. J gave up 3 bases and V 4 bases, and 3 bases lay outside the gene matches. The CDR3 loop spans 13 amino acids. Incomplete CDR3 DNA: TGTGCCAGCAGCTACAGGGGTCACTACGAG. Its protein is CASSYRGHYE. The whole CDR3 sequence reads CASSYRGHYEQYF.

This clone appeared many times. The sequenced fragment ends 3 residues before the CDR3 boundary, so the rest is inferred from the germline J gene. The J gene is TRBJ2-2, the V gene TRBV5-6; 9 nucleotides align to TRBD1. The germline CDR1 and CDR2 sequences are SGHDT and YYEEEE. The CDR3 contains 15 residues. The V and J ends lost 4 bases and 7 bases, in that order; junction bases with no gene match: 8. The CDR3 here is CASSQPGQGFGELFF. CDR3 bases read: TGTGCCAGCAGCCAGCCGGGACAGGGATTCGGGGAG.

Ten or more counts support this clone. The observed sequence ends 3 residues before the CDR3 terminus, with the missing tail filled in from the germline J gene. The chain employs TRBV5-4 and TRBJ2-7; D gene uncertain. The germline V and J ends were trimmed by 3 bases and 0 bases, with 13 bases remaining between them. This CDR3 spans 15 amino acids. The germline V gene encodes CDR1 SGHNT and CDR2 YYREEE (reference sequence). CDR3 bases read: TGTGCCAGCAGCTCCGACTCTTACCACTCCTACGAG. It encodes CASSSDSYHSYE. The whole CDR3 sequence reads CASSSDSYHSYEQYF.

In its sample, this clone was seen many times. Read coverage stops 3 residues before the CDR3 terminus; the germline J gene supplies the remainder. J is TRBJ2-2 and V is TRBV13; no clear D gene. V lost 0 bases to trimming and J lost 2 bases, with 4 bases between them. The CDR3 has 14 amino acids. From germline, CDR1 is PRHDT and CDR2 FYEKMQ (reference sequence). The DNA read from the CDR3 is TGTGCCAGCAGCTTAGGACAAAACACCGGGGAG. Protein sequence: CASSLGQNTGE. The CDR3, in full, reads CASSLGQNTGELFF.